Following are 6 T cell receptor beta chains from one sample sequenced in a study of regulatory T cells in long-lasting Graves disease. Library construction for TCR beta used iRepertoire HTBI primers and Arm-PCR of CDR3 regions. MiXCR, applied by TCRdb to the multiplex PCR reads, yields one record per CDR3 protein. The table lists around 400,000 distinct CDR3 sequences, around 22% of them singletons. Time point specified: persistent/refractory GD, antithyroid drugs over 5 years with positive TRAb. PBMC-derived RNA was used for the TCR library. The sequencing used peripheral blood mononuclear cells (PBMCs), collected when the disease was refractory, from a patient treated with antithyroid drugs. Receptors originate from a female donor with Graves disease.

The rearrangement links TRBV6-5 to TRBJ2-2, with no clear D. Germline CDR1 MNHEY, CDR2 SVGAGI. CDR3 size: 14 residues. V shed 2 bases and J shed 1 base, with 5 bases lying between them. DNA for the CDR3: TGTGCCAGCAGTTACGACGGGAACACCGGGGAGCTGTTTTTT. Its translation is CASSYDGNTGELFF.

This clonotype has more than one count but fewer than ten. This chain joins TRBV6-1 and TRBJ2-5; D unresolved. CDR1 and CDR2 (germline): MNHNS, SASEGT. This CDR3 has 12 amino acids. The V gene lost 6 bases and the J gene lost 5 bases, with 10 bases spanning the gap. Here the CDR3 DNA reads TGTGCCAGCAGAAAGGTCGGCGAGACCCAGTACTTC. As protein: CASRKVGETQYF.

This clonotype was observed at least ten times. The gene calls are TRBV12-3 or TRBV12-4 and TRBJ2-5; D uncertain. Trimming cost V 5 bases and J 2 bases, with 6 bases left between them. The CDR3 is 12 residues long. CDR3 residues: CASSLNQETQYF. The CDR3 DNA reads TGTGCCAGCAGTCTAAATCAAGAGACCCAGTACTTC.

The rearrangement uses TRBV4-2 and TRBJ2-3; 9 nucleotides line up with TRBD2. The CDR3 consists of 17 residues. Germline lookup yields CDR1 LGHNA and CDR2 YNFKEQ. The V gene end was trimmed by 4 bases and the J gene end by 4 bases; junction bases not matched to a gene: 12. CDR3 DNA sequence: TGTGCCAGCAGCCTTCGGTCGCGGGAGGGCCACTCAGATACGCAGTATTTT. Translating it yields CASSLRSREGHSDTQYF.

This clonotype showed up just once. V gene TRBV28 combines with J gene TRBJ2-7, with D perhaps matching TRBD1 (5 bases). The germline V and J ends were trimmed by 6 bases and 3 bases, with 12 bases remaining between them. Germline loops: CDR1 MDHEN, CDR2 SYDVKM. This CDR3 contains 13 residues. The CDR3 here is CASSRRQYYEQYF. CDR3 coding DNA: TGTGCCAGCAGCCGACGACAGTACTACGAGCAGTACTTC.

In this sample, this clonotype turned up many times. The genes are TRBV7-6 and TRBJ2-7, with D uncertain. The V gene lost 0 bases and the J gene lost 3 bases, with 6 bases spanning the gap. Germline V gene lookup returns CDR1 SGHVS and CDR2 FNYEAQ. The CDR3 loop spans 13 amino acids. In DNA form, the CDR3 reads TGTGCCAGCAGCTTAGCGGTCAGCTACGAGCAGTACTTC. Protein: CASSLAVSYEQYF.